The entry below describes one T cell receptor (beta chain). The data stem from a study of blood T cell repertoires in COVID-19. Turning to the study itself: Donors in the United States, Italy and Spain gave samples during acute or convalescent COVID-19. PBMCs, B-cell-depleted T cells, or T cells provided the cDNA or gDNA that made up the material.

Enrolment of Seattle patients took place during active infection, and they were followed longitudinally. The assay was immunoSEQ multiplex PCR, and TCRdb's table has in-frame clones only and misses some. The sample consists of about 58,000 clones, 80% to 85% of them appearing once. The V gene end was trimmed by 5 bases and the J gene end by 13 bases; junction bases not matched to a gene: 5. This CDR3 is 12 amino acids long. The source material was peripheral blood. The chain recombines TRBV12-3 or TRBV12-4 with TRBJ1-6, with 7 bases lining up with TRBD1. The TCR sequence derives from an elderly man with COVID-19, enrolled during active disease. DNA of the CDR3: TGTGCCAGCAGTGCCCAGGGGGGTCCCCTCCACTTT. This gives the protein CASSAQGGPLHF.